This T cell receptor (beta chain) was recorded in a study of T cell responses to AZD1222 COVID-19 vaccine. In the study overall: The analysis combined second doses at about 4 or about 12 weeks.

Clones were read by immunoSEQ multiplex PCR, and TCRdb kept only the in-frame ones, dropping some. The data contain 95,000 to 150,000 clones, approximately 92% of them seen just once; the ten biggest clones take up under 4%. Study-wide findings and caveats: Just a handful of AZD1222 recipients tested seropositive at baseline. Along spike, vaccine-associated CD4 TCRs were found throughout, with dominance at 160-218 and 743-854. The donors showed a predominance of white British ancestry and of females, with possible underestimation of clonal diversity.

CDR1 is SEHNR and CDR2 is FQNEAQ in the germline V gene (reference sequence). This CDR3 spans 16 amino acids. J gave up 3 bases and V 5 bases, and 11 bases lay outside the gene matches. Details on this clone: The antigen is unknown.

Source: peripheral blood, taken on day 0 of AZD1222 vaccination. This TCR was recovered from an adult in good health. This chain links TRBV7-9 with TRBJ2-3, with 7 bases fitting TRBD1. CDR3 coding DNA: TGTGCCAGCAGCCCCCCTTCGACAGGGAGAACAGATACGCAGTATTTT. Residues: CASSPPSTGRTDTQYF.